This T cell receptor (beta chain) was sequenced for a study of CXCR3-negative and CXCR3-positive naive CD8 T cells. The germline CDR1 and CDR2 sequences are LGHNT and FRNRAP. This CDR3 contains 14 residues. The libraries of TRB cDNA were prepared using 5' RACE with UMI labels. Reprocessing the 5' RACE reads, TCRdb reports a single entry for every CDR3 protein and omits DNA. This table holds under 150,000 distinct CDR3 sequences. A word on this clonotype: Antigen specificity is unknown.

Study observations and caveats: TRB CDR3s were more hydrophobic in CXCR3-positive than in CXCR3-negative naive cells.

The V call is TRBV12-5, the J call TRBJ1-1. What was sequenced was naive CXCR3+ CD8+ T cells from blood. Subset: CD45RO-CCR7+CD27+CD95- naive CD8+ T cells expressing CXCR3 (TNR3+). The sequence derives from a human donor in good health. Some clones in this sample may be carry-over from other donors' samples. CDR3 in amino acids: CASGLVQDPTEAFF.